This T cell receptor beta chain emerged from a study of identifying expanded T cells in peripheral blood. The study, taken as a whole, reports: Clone count variance between roughly 2-week samples rose with total template count. Over two and four weeks, about 15 and 18 clones changed, versus around 1.2 between replicates.

Worth noting for this clone: Its target is unknown.

The CDR3 totals 14 residues. Germline CDR1 WNHNN, CDR2 SYGVQD (reference sequence). The V and J ends lost 2 bases and 2 bases respectively, with 8 bases between them. During the collection period, no donor immune events like infections were recorded. The table came from immunoSEQ multiplex PCR; TCRdb's copy has only in-frame clones and leaves some out. The sample shows about 58,000 clones, roughly 90% of them seen only once. V is TRBV10-1 and J is TRBJ2-3; D is unclear. Sequenced sample: blood. The clonotype comes from a person aged 18-70 years in good health. The CDR3, as DNA: TGCGCCAGCAGTGAGATGGGTAACACAGATACGCAGTATTTT. Protein product: CASSEMGNTDTQYF.